These 18 T cell receptor beta chains originate from one sample sequenced in a study of blood T cell repertoires in COVID-19. TCRdb's table, derived via immunoSEQ multiplex PCR, lists solely in-frame clones and lacks some. The data contain 90,000 to 120,000 clones, about 88% of them singletons. The sequenced sample was peripheral blood. Receptor source: a human donor in a cohort sampled during active COVID-19.

CDR3 sequence (DNA): TGTGCCATCAAAGTGGGGACTAGCGCCTCCTACGAGCAGTACTTC. Its protein is CAIKVGTSASYEQYF. The chain joins TRBV10-3 to TRBJ2-7; 10 bases are a match to TRBD2. Germline CDR1 and CDR2: ENHRY and SYGVKD. Trimming at V came to 7 bases and at J to 0 bases, leaving 6 bases not matched to a gene. The CDR3 has 15 amino acids.

This clone was counted once. The chain joins TRBV27 to TRBJ1-2; D is ambiguous. Germline assignment: CDR1 MNHEY and CDR2 SMNVEV (reference sequence). V was shortened by 0 bases and J by 1 base, with 18 bases between the two germline ends. The CDR3 sequence is 18 residues long. In DNA form, the CDR3 reads TGTGCCAGCAGTTTATCGATGTACGGGTCAAGCTATAACTATGGCTACACCTTC. Protein product: CASSLSMYGSSYNYGYTF.

This rearrangement joins TRBV12-3 or TRBV12-4 to TRBJ2-3; D possibly corresponds to TRBD2 (5 bases). V gave up 5 bases and J gave up 8 bases, with 11 bases separating them. The length of the CDR3 is 12 residues. CDR3 DNA: TGTGCCAGCAGTCCCACGGGATTTACGCAGTATTTT. Protein product: CASSPTGFTQYF.

The chain uses TRBV7-9 and TRBJ2-5; 8 bases line up with TRBD2. V lost 8 bases to trimming and J lost 2 bases; unmatched junction nucleotides: 7. Germline loops: CDR1 SEHNR, CDR2 FQNEAQ (reference sequence). This CDR3 is 14 amino acids long. The CDR3 coding sequence is TGTGCCAGCCTTGTAGCGGGACTACAAGAGACCCAGTACTTC. Protein product: CASLVAGLQETQYF.

This chain links TRBV10-3 with TRBJ2-3; 7 bases fit TRBD2. The CDR3 length is 12 residues. Germline V CDR1 and CDR2: ENHRY, SYGVKD. V lost 10 bases to trimming and J lost 5 bases; unmatched junction nucleotides: 6. The CDR3 nucleotides are TGTGCCACGAAGGGCGGGGGAGATACGCAGTATTTT. Translated: CATKGGGDTQYF.

The chain combines TRBV5-6 with TRBJ2-3; 7 positions match TRBD2. V was clipped by 5 bases and J by 5 bases; unmatched bases: 8. The CDR3 runs to 14 residues. The germline gives CDR1 SGHDT, CDR2 YYEEEE. CDR3 DNA sequence: TGTGCCAGCAGTTCCCAGCGGGGAGAAGATACGCAGTATTTT. Translated: CASSSQRGEDTQYF.

This clone is a singleton in its sample. The V and J genes are TRBV5-1 and TRBJ2-2, with 10 bases aligning to TRBD1. The V and J ends lost 3 bases and 4 bases, in that order; junction bases with no gene match: 6. The V gene's germline CDR1 is SGHRS and CDR2 YFSETQ. This CDR3 has 16 amino acids. As DNA, the CDR3 is TGCGCCAGCAGCTCCGAGACAGGGGGCTTCACCGGGGAGCTGTTTTTT. It is translated as CASSSETGGFTGELFF.

CDR3 residues: CASRGDNYGYTF. CDR3 coding DNA: TGCGCCAGCAGAGGGGATAACTATGGCTACACCTTC. This chain joins TRBV10-2 and TRBJ1-2, with D maybe TRBD1 (5 bases). With 6 bases removed from V and 1 base from J, the gap between germline ends came to 6 bases. The CDR3 is 12 residues long. Germline V gene lookup returns CDR1 WSHSY and CDR2 SAAADI.

This rearrangement joins TRBV7-8 to TRBJ1-2; 8 bases match TRBD1. V trimming: 5 bases; J trimming: 4 bases; junction bases outside the gene matches: 6. CDR1 and CDR2 (germline): SGHVS, FQNEAQ. CDR3 length equals 14 residues. The CDR3 protein is CASSPIDRGYGYTF. The CDR3 nucleotides read TGTGCCAGCAGCCCAATAGACAGGGGCTATGGCTACACCTTC.

The rearrangement uses TRBV2 and TRBJ1-3; the D is unclear. V lost 7 bases, J lost 7 bases, and 11 bases lay in between. The CDR3 is 12 residues long. Looked up from germline, CDR1 is SNHLY and CDR2 is FYNNEI. This CDR3 reads CASIGFRNTIYF. For the CDR3, the DNA is TGTGCCAGCATTGGATTCAGGAACACCATATATTTT.

This chain uses TRBV5-1 with TRBJ2-1, with 7 bases fitting TRBD2. Germline V gene data show CDR1 as SGHRS and CDR2 as YFSETQ. J gave up 4 bases and V 5 bases, and 6 bases lay outside the gene matches. This CDR3 comprises 14 residues. For the CDR3, the DNA is TGCGCCAGCAGGTTGAGGGAGGGTTACAATGAGCAGTTCTTC. Its protein is CASRLREGYNEQFF.

The chain combines TRBV30 with TRBJ1-1; no clear D. V lost 0 bases and J 4 bases, leaving 9 bases between the germline ends. CDR1 and CDR2 (germline): GTSNPN, SVGIG (reference sequence). The CDR3 loop spans 13 amino acids. The CDR3 DNA sequence: TGTGCCTGGAGTGTATCTCGGGGCACTGAAGCTTTCTTT. Its translation is CAWSVSRGTEAFF.

The V call is TRBV6-5, the J call TRBJ1-1; TRBD1 might be the D (5 bases). Trimming cost V 8 bases and J 1 base, with 14 bases left between them. The CDR3 has 14 residues. CDR1 MNHEY and CDR2 SVGAGI come from the germline V gene. CDR3: CASRGREGNTEAFF. CDR3 in DNA: TGTGCCAGCCGCGGCAGGGAGGGGAACACTGAAGCTTTCTTT.

The V gene is TRBV7-9, the J gene TRBJ1-1; D ambiguous. The CDR3 spans 15 residues. The V gene's germline CDR1 is SEHNR and CDR2 FQNEAQ (reference sequence). V was pared by 1 base and J by 6 bases, with 15 bases between. CDR3 sequence (DNA): TGTGCCAGCAGCTTAGTTGACAAAAAGAGGGCTGAAGCTTTCTTT. This encodes CASSLVDKKRAEAFF. The full variable domain, completed using reference TRBV7-9 and TRBJ1-1, is DTGVSQNPRHKITKRGQNVTFRCDPISEHNRLYWYRQTLGQGPEFLTYFQNEAQLEKSRLLSDRFSAERPKGSFSTLEIQRTEQGDSAMYLCASSLVDKKRAEAFFGQGTRLTVV.

This clone has a single count. V is TRBV5-4 and J is TRBJ2-2, with 14 bases matching TRBD2. The CDR3 spans 17 residues. V shed 4 bases and J 6 bases; nucleotides not matched to a gene: 8. Per the germline V gene, CDR1 is SGHNT and CDR2 is YYREEE (reference sequence). This chain's CDR3 is CASSPGTSGRTAGELFF. DNA of the CDR3: TGTGCCAGCAGCCCCGGGACTAGCGGGAGAACAGCCGGGGAGCTGTTTTTT.

The sample holds a few counts of this clone. The V gene is TRBV19, the J gene TRBJ1-6; D uncertain. Germline V CDR1 and CDR2: LNHDA, SQIVND (reference sequence). V shed 4 bases and J shed 8 bases, with 9 bases lying between them. The CDR3 loop spans 13 amino acids. The chain's CDR3 is CASSNQRDSPLHF. The DNA for the CDR3 is TGTGCCAGTAGTAATCAGAGGGATTCACCCCTCCACTTT.

The genes are TRBV6-5 and TRBJ1-1, with D possibly TRBD1 on 5 matching bases. This CDR3 spans 11 amino acids. The germline V gene has CDR1 MNHEY and CDR2 SVGAGI. CDR3 bases: TGTGCGAGCCAGGGATATACTGAAGCTTTCTTT. It specifies CASQGYTEAFF.

This sequence joins TRBV6-5 and TRBJ2-2; D might be TRBD2 (5 bases). Trimming removed 6 bases from V and 0 bases from J, with 8 bases in between. The CDR3 contains 14 residues. CDR1 is MNHEY and CDR2 is SVGAGI in the germline V gene. As DNA, the CDR3 is TGTGCCAGCAGCCACGGGACGAACACCGGGGAGCTGTTTTTT. Residues: CASSHGTNTGELFF.